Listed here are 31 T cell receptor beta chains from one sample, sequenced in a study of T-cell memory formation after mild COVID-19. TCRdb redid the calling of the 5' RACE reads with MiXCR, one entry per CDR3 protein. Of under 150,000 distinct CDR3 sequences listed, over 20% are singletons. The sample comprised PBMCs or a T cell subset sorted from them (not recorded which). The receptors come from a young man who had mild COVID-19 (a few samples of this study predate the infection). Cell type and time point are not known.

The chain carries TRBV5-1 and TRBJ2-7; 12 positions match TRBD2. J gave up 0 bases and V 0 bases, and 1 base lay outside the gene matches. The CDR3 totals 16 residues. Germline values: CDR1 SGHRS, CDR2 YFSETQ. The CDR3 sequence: CASSLGTSGASYEQYF. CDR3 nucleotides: TGCGCCAGCAGCTTGGGGACTAGCGGGGCCTCCTACGAGCAGTACTTC. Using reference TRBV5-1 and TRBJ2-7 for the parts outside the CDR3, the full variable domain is KAGVTQTPRYLIKTRGQQVTLSCSPISGHRSVSWYQQTPGQGLQFLFEYFSETQRNKGNFPGRFSGRQFSNSRSEMNVSTLELGDSALYLCASSLGTSGASYEQYFGPGTRLTVT.

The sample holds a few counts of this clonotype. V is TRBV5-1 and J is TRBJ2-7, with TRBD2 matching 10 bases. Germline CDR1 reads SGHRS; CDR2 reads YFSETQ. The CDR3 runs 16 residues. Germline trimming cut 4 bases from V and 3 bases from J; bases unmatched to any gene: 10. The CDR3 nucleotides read TGCGCCAGCAGCGAACCTACTAGCGGGGAGATCTACGAGCAGTACTTC. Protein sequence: CASSEPTSGEIYEQYF.

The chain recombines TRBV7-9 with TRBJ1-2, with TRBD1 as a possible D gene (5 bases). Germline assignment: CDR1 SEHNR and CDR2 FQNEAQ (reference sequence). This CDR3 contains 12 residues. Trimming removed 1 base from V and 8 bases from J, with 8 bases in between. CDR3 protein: CASSLVGGGYTF. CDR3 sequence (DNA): TGTGCCAGCAGCTTAGTCGGGGGAGGCTACACCTTC. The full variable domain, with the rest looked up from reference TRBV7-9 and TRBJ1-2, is DTGVSQNPRHKITKRGQNVTFRCDPISEHNRLYWYRQTLGQGPEFLTYFQNEAQLEKSRLLSDRFSAERPKGSFSTLEIQRTEQGDSAMYLCASSLVGGGYTFGSGTRLTVV.

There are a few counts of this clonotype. As DNA, the CDR3 is TGTGCCAGCAGTTCCGGACAGGGGAGTAATCAGCCCCAGCATTTT. Protein: CASSSGQGSNQPQHF. The rearrangement uses TRBV12-3 or TRBV12-4 and TRBJ1-5; 9 bases align to TRBD1. Trimming took 4 bases from V and 4 from J; bases not matched to a gene: 5. The CDR3 is 15 residues long.

Here the CDR3 DNA reads TGTGCCAGCAGTGAAGGTTCCGGGGAGCTGTTTTTT. It codes for CASSEGSGELFF. This sequence joins TRBV25-1 and TRBJ2-2; D is uncertain. CDR1 and CDR2 from the germline V gene are MGHDK and SYGVNS. V gave up 2 bases and J gave up 6 bases, with 4 bases separating them. This CDR3 has 12 amino acids.

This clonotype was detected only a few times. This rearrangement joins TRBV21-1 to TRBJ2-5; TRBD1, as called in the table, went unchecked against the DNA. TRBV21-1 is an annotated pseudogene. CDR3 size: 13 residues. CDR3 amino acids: CASPMGGGETQYF. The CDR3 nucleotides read TGTGCCAGCCCCATGGGGGGCGGTGAGACCCAGTACTTC.

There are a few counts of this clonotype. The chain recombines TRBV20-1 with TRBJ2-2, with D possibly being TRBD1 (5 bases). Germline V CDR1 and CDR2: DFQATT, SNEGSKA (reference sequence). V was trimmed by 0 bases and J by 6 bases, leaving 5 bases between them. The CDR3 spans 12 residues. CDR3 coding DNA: TGCAGTGCTAGAGAGGGGCCCGGGGAGCTGTTTTTT. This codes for CSAREGPGELFF.

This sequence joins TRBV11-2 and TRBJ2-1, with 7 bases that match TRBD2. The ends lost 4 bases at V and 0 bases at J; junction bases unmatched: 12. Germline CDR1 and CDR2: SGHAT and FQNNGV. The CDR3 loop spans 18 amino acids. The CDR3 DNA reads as TGTGCCAGCAGCTCACACCCCCGGGGAGGGGACTCCTACAATGAGCAGTTCTTC. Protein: CASSSHPRGGDSYNEQFF.

DNA of the CDR3: TGTGCCAGCTCCCCGACTCCTTGGGACGAGCAGTACTTC. Translating gives CASSPTPWDEQYF. The chain has TRBV18 and TRBJ2-7, with D uncertain. The germline gives CDR1 KGHSH, CDR2 LQKENI. Trimming shortened V by 6 bases and J by 5 bases, and 14 bases separated the two germline ends. The CDR3 totals 13 residues.

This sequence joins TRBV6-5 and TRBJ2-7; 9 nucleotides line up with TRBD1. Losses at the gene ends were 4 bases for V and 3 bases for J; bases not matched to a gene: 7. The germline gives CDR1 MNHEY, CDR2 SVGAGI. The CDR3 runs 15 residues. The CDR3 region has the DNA TGTGCCAGCAGTTTAGGACAGGGGAGTTACTACGAGCAGTACTTC. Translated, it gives CASSLGQGSYYEQYF.

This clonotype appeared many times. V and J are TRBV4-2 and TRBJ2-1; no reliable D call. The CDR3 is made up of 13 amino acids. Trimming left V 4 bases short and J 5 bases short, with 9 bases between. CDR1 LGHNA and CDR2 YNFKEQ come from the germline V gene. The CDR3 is CASSPRLHNEQFF. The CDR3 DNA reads TGTGCCAGCAGCCCCCGACTGCACAATGAGCAGTTCTTC.

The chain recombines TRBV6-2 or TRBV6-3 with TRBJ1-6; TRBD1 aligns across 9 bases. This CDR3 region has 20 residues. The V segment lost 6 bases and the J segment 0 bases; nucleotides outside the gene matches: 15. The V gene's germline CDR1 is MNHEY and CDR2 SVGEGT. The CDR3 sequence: CASSDPTGTGPSSYNSPLHF. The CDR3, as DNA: TGTGCCAGCAGCGACCCTACCGGGACAGGGCCGAGCTCCTATAATTCACCCCTCCACTTT.

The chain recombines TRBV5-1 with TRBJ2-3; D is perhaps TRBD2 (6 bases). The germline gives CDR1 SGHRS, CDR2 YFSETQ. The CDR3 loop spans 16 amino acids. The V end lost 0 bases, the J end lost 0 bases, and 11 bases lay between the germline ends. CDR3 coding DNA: TGCGCCAGCAGCTTGGCCGTCGCGGGAAGCACAGATACGCAGTATTTT. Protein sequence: CASSLAVAGSTDTQYF.

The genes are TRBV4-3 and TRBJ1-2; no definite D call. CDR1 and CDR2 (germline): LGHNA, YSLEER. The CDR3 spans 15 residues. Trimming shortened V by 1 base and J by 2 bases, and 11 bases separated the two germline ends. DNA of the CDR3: TGCGCCAGCAGCCAAGCTGGAGCAGAGAACTATGGCTACACCTTC. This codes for CASSQAGAENYGYTF.

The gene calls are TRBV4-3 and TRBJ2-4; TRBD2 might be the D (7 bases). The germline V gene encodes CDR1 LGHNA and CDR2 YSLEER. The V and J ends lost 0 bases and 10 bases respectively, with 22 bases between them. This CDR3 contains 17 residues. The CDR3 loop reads CASSQDRGRGTPGIQYF. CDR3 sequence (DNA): TGCGCCAGCAGCCAAGATCGGGGGCGGGGGACCCCGGGTATTCAGTACTTC.

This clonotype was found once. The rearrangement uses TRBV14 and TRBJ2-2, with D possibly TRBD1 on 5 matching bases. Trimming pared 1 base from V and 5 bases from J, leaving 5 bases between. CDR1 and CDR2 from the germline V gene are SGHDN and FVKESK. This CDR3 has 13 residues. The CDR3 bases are TGTGCCAGCAGCCAAGGACAGACCGGGGAGCTGTTTTTT. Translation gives CASSQGQTGELFF.

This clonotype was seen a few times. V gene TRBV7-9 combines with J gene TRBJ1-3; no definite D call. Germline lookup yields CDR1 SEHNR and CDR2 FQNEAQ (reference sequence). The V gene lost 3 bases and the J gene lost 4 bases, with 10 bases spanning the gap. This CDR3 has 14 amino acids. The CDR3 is CASSLGSSGNTIYF. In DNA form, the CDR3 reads TGTGCCAGCAGCTTGGGCAGCTCCGGAAACACCATATATTTT.

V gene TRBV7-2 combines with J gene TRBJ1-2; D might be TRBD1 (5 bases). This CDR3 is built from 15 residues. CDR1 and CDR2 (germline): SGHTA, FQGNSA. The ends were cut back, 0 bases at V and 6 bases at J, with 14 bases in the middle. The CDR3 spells CASSLAPGSIHGYTF. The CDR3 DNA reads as TGTGCCAGCAGCTTAGCTCCAGGGTCGATACATGGCTACACCTTC. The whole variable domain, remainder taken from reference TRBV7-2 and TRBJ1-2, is GAGVSQSPSNKVTEKGKDVELRCDPISGHTALYWYRQSLGQGLEFLIYFQGNSAPDKSGLPSDRFSAERTGGSVSTLTIQRTQQEDSAVYLCASSLAPGSIHGYTFGSGTRLTVV.

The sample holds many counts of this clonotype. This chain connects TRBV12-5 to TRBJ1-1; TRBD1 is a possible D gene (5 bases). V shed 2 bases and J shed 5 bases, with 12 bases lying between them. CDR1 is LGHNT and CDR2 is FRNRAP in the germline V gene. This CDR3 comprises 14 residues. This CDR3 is CASGLLGGETEAFF. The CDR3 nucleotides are TGTGCTAGTGGTTTGCTGGGGGGGGAGACTGAAGCTTTCTTT.

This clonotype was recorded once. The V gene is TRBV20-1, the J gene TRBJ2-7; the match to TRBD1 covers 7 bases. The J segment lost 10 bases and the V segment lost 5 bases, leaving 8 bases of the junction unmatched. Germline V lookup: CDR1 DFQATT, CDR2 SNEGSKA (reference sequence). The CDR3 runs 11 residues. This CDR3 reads CSAGQVTSQYF. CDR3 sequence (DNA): TGCAGTGCTGGACAGGTGACGAGCCAGTACTTC.

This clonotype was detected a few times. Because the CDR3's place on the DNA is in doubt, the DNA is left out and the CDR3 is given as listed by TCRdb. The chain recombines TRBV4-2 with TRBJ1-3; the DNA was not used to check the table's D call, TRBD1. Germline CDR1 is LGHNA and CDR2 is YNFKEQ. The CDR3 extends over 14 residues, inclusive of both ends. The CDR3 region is CASSPLGPGPPYIF.

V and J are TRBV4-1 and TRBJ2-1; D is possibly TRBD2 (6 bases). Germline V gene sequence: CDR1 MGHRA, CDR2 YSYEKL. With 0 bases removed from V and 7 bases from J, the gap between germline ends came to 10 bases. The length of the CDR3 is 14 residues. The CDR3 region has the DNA TGCGCCAGCAGCCAAGATCCGGGAGCAAATGAGCAGTTCTTC. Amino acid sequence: CASSQDPGANEQFF.

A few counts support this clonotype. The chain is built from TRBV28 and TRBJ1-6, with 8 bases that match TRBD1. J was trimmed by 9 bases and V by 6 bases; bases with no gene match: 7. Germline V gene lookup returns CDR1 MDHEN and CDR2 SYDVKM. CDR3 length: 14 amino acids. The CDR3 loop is CASSRDRPSSPLHF. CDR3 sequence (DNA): TGTGCCAGCAGCCGGGACAGGCCTTCTTCACCCCTCCACTTT.

The CDR3 is CASSSTSSSYNEQFF. In DNA form, the CDR3 reads TGTGCCAGCAGTTCAACGTCGAGCTCCTACAATGAGCAGTTCTTC. The chain couples TRBV7-6 to TRBJ2-1; D remains ambiguous. CDR1 is SGHVS, CDR2 FNYEAQ, per germline. V lost 6 bases, J lost 0 bases, and 12 bases lay in between. The CDR3 is made up of 15 amino acids.

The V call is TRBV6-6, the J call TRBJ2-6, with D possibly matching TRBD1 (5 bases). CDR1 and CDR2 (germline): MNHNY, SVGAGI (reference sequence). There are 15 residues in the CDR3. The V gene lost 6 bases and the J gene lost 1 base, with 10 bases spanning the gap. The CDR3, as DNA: TGTGCCAGCAGCCAACCAGGGTCTGGGGCCAACGTCCTGACTTTC. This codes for CASSQPGSGANVLTF.

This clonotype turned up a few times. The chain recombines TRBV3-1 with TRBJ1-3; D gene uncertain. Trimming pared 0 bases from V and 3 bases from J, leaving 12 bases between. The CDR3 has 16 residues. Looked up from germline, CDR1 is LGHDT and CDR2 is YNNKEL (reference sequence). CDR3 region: CASSQDAMGSGNTIYF. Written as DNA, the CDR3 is TGTGCCAGCAGCCAAGATGCTATGGGAAGTGGAAACACCATATATTTT.

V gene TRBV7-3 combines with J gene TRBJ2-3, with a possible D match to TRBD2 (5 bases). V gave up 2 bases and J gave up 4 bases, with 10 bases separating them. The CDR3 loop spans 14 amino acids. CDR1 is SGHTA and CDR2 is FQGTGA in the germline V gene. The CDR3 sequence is CASSLEPGADTQYF. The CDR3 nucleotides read TGTGCCAGCAGCTTAGAGCCCGGGGCAGATACGCAGTATTTT. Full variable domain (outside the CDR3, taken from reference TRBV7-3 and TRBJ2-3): GAGVSQTPSNKVTEKGKYVELRCDPISGHTALYWYRQSLGQGPEFLIYFQGTGAADDSGLPNDRFFAVRPEGSVSTLKIQRTERGDSAVYLCASSLEPGADTQYFGPGTRLTVL.

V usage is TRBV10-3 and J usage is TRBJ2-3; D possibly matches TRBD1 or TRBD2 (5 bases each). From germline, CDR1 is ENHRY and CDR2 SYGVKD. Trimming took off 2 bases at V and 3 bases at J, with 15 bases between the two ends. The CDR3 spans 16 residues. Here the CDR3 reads CAISETRGEYTDTQYF. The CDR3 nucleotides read TGTGCCATCAGTGAGACGAGGGGCGAGTATACAGATACGCAGTATTTT.

The CDR3 spells CASSPRDSDTQYF. Here the CDR3 DNA reads TGTGCCAGCAGTCCGAGGGACTCCGATACGCAGTATTTT. The chain is built from TRBV6-2 or TRBV6-3 and TRBJ2-3; a weak D match, TRBD2 (6 bases). Trimming took 5 bases from V and 6 from J, leaving 12 bases between them. The CDR3 length is 13 residues. CDR1 is MNHEY and CDR2 is SVGEGT in the germline V gene.

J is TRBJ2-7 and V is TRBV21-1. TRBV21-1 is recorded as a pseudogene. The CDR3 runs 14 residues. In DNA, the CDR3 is TGTGCCAGCAGCCCCCAGACAGGACCCTACGAGCAGTACTTC. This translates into CASSPQTGPYEQYF.

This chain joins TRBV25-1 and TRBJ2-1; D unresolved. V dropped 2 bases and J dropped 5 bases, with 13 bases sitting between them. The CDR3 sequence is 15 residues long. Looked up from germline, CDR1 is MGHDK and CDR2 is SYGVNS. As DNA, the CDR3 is TGTGCCAGCAGTGAACGTCTAGAAGCCCACAATGAGCAGTTCTTC. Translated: CASSERLEAHNEQFF.